This passage covers 11 T cell receptor beta chains from one sample sequenced in a study of blood T cell repertoires in COVID-19. Method: immunoSEQ multiplex PCR; TCRdb's copy keeps in-frame clones and lacks some. The table has more than 200,000 clones, 70% to 90% seen once. The sample was PBMCs or T cells enriched from blood (not recorded which). Every receptor here comes from a man younger than 40 with acute COVID-19.

This chain uses TRBV5-5 with TRBJ2-5; 12 bases line up with TRBD2. V trimming: 0 bases; J trimming: 5 bases; junction bases outside the gene matches: 11. CDR1 SGHKS and CDR2 YYEKEE come from the germline V gene (reference sequence). CDR3 length: 18 residues. The CDR3 coding sequence is TGTGCCAGCAGCTTGGGACTAGCGGGGGCCACCGCGTTGGAGACCCAGTACTTC. Translating it yields CASSLGLAGATALETQYF.

This clone was detected a few times. V usage is TRBV11-2 and J usage is TRBJ1-6; 9 bases are shared with TRBD1. This CDR3 contains 15 residues. CDR1 is SGHAT, CDR2 FQNNGV, per germline. Trimming cost V 4 bases and J 10 bases; bases outside gene matches: 8. Here the CDR3 reads CASSSSGQGSSPLHF. The CDR3 DNA reads as TGTGCCAGCAGCTCCTCGGGACAGGGATCCTCACCCCTCCACTTT.

A note on this clone: Distinct nucleotide sequences in the sample also encode this CDR3. The chain has TRBV6-5 and TRBJ2-7; 7 nucleotides line up with TRBD1. Per germline, CDR1 MNHEY and CDR2 SVGAGI. This CDR3 is built from 13 residues. Unmatched junction bases numbered 2, after V lost 4 bases and J lost 2 bases. CDR3 DNA: TGTGCCAGCAGTTCAGACAGGGCCTACGAGCAGTACTTC. This sequence encodes CASSSDRAYEQYF.

The chain has TRBV7-9 and TRBJ1-4, with D hard to call. CDR1 SEHNR and CDR2 FQNEAQ come from the germline V gene (reference sequence). Trimming left V 5 bases short and J 8 bases short, with 12 bases between. The CDR3 runs 13 residues. CDR3 nucleotide sequence: TGTGCCAGCAGCCCTCATTCGGGGGAAAAACTGTTTTTT. Translated: CASSPHSGEKLFF.

The CDR3 here is CASRELQGLNSPLHF. The CDR3 region has the DNA TGTGCCAGCAGGGAGCTACAGGGGTTAAATTCACCCCTCCACTTT. This sequence joins TRBV6-5 and TRBJ1-6; 7 bases match TRBD1. The CDR3 spans 15 residues. J lost 7 bases, V lost 6 bases, and 9 bases had no gene match. CDR1 and CDR2 (germline): MNHEY, SVGAGI.

The chain is built from TRBV19 and TRBJ1-3; unclear D gene. This CDR3 is built from 13 residues. Trimming shortened V by 7 bases and J by 3 bases, and 10 bases separated the two germline ends. Germline V gene sequence: CDR1 LNHDA, CDR2 SQIVND (reference sequence). The CDR3 DNA follows: TGTGCCAGTAAGGAGGGTCATGGAAACACCATATATTTT. It translates to CASKEGHGNTIYF.

The V gene is TRBV7-3, the J gene TRBJ1-1; tentatively, D is TRBD1 (5 bases). CDR1 is SGHTA, CDR2 FQGTGA, per germline. Trimming shortened V by 0 bases and J by 7 bases, and 9 bases separated the two germline ends. This CDR3 has 13 residues. This CDR3 reads CASSLTYQGEAFF. The CDR3 DNA reads TGTGCCAGCAGCTTAACGTATCAGGGTGAAGCTTTCTTT.

This clone was found a few times. The V and J genes are TRBV5-5 and TRBJ1-2; the D gene is possibly TRBD1 (6 bases). The CDR3 runs 14 residues. The ends were cut back, 4 bases at V and 4 bases at J, with 14 bases in the middle. Germline V lookup: CDR1 SGHKS, CDR2 YYEKEE (reference sequence). The CDR3 nucleotides are TGTGCCAGCAGCGCCGGGACACTCGCCTATGGCTACACCTTC. Amino acids: CASSAGTLAYGYTF.

The sample holds one count of this clone. The chain employs TRBV14 and TRBJ2-5; 8 bases fit TRBD1. The V and J ends lost 4 bases and 3 bases, in that order; junction bases with no gene match: 7. Germline V gives CDR1 SGHDN, CDR2 FVKESK. The CDR3 runs 15 residues. CDR3 residues: CASSPLGQGKETQYF. CDR3 coding DNA: TGTGCCAGCAGCCCTCTCGGACAGGGAAAAGAGACCCAGTACTTC.

DNA of the CDR3: TGTGCCAGCAGCTTAGGGGCCAAGAATTCACCCCTCCACTTT. This translates into CASSLGAKNSPLHF. V usage is TRBV7-2 and J usage is TRBJ1-6, with unresolved D. Germline-derived CDR1 and CDR2 are SGHTA and FQGNSA. Trimming left V 1 base short and J 7 bases short, with 8 bases between. The CDR3 extends over 14 amino acids.

This chain uses TRBV4-1 with TRBJ1-2, with TRBD1 identical over 7 bases. Looked up from germline, CDR1 is MGHRA and CDR2 is YSYEKL. J gave up 5 bases and V 1 base, and 7 bases lay outside the gene matches. The CDR3 consists of 15 residues. CDR3: CASSQGETGRYGYTF. For the CDR3, the DNA is TGCGCCAGCAGCCAAGGCGAGACAGGGCGGTATGGCTACACCTTC.